This entry features one T cell receptor beta chain sequence. The CDR3 has 13 amino acids. The germline V and J ends were trimmed by 0 bases and 10 bases, with 14 bases remaining between them. Germline V gene data show CDR1 as SGHRS and CDR2 as YFSETQ. This record comes from a study of blood T cells in healthy people across ages. The authors ran a second PCR of 7 to 11 cycles using a sample-barcoded 5' primer and a J-beta primer mix. TCRdb itself ran the 5' RACE reads through MiXCR, one entry per CDR3 protein. The sample lists under 1,100,000 distinct CDR3 sequences, around 27% occurring once. This sample was shared with a second study, whose subject was T cells of mothers and their children. That source notes: No persistent microchimeric T cell clones were detected.

This TCR was sampled from a girl aged 2-10 years in good health. Sequencing was performed on blood. The chain uses TRBV5-1 and TRBJ2-7; TRBD2 is a possible D gene (5 bases). DNA of the CDR3: TGCGCCAGCAGCTTGGGACGGGGTTCGCAACAGTACTTC. It encodes CASSLGRGSQQYF.